These 16 T cell receptor beta chains originate from one sample sequenced in a study of CD8 T cells in ankylosing spondylitis (dated by TCRdb to the late 2010s). Libraries came from 5' RACE. Sequenced using an Illumina HiSeq 2500. Using fastp trimming at Q25 and MiXCR clonotype assembly, TCRdb reanalyzed the public sequencing data and kept in-frame beta chains. Every CDR3 protein is listed once, alongside the most common genes and DNA of its rows. The sample table lists approximately 110,000 distinct CDR3 sequences, about 25% of them with a count of one. Of the sample, 10% to 15% is held by the ten largest clones. Sequencing used synovial fluid, either unsorted or a sorted T cell fraction (not recorded which). The source of these receptors is a male donor with ankylosing spondylitis.

This sequence joins TRBV23-1 and TRBJ2-1; TRBD2 agrees at 11 bases. TRBV23-1 is designated an ORF whose function remains uncertain. The CDR3 is 22 amino acids. The trim removed 0 bases at V and 2 bases at J, leaving 18 bases unmatched. CDR3 amino acids: CASSQSLGKLAGAAKPYNEQFF. CDR3 DNA sequence: TGCGCCAGCAGTCAATCGCTGGGGAAACTAGCGGGGGCCGCAAAGCCCTACAATGAGCAGTTCTTC.

This clonotype was seen many times. The V gene is TRBV19, the J gene TRBJ1-5, with 9 bases that match TRBD1. With 6 bases clipped from V and 6 bases from J, the junction kept 3 bases outside the gene matches. CDR1 and CDR2 (germline): LNHDA, SQIVND (reference sequence). The CDR3 is 13 amino acids. The CDR3 here is CASRMDRGQPQHF. In nucleotides, the CDR3 is TGTGCCAGTAGGATGGACAGGGGTCAGCCCCAGCATTTT. Full variable domain (rest looked up from reference TRBV19 and TRBJ1-5): DGGITQSPKYLFRKEGQNVTLSCEQNLNHDAMYWYRQDPGQGLRLIYYSQIVNDFQKGDIAEGYSVSREKKESFPLTVTSAQKNPTAFYLCASRMDRGQPQHFGDGTRLSIL.

V gene TRBV20-1 combines with J gene TRBJ2-7, with 8 bases matching TRBD1. CDR1 and CDR2 from the germline V gene are DFQATT and SNEGSKA (reference sequence). This CDR3 has 13 amino acids. Losses at the gene ends were 5 bases for V and 3 bases for J; bases not matched to a gene: 6. The CDR3, as DNA: TGCAGTGCTGGACAGGGTTTTAACTACGAGCAGTACTTC. Protein sequence: CSAGQGFNYEQYF.

This clonotype came up a few times. This chain connects TRBV7-2 to TRBJ2-1, with 13 bases lining up with TRBD2. Germline CDR1 and CDR2: SGHTA and FQGNSA. V trimming: 3 bases; J trimming: 7 bases; junction bases outside the gene matches: 6. The CDR3 runs to 16 residues. The CDR3 region is CASSFTGTSGTNEQFF. The CDR3 nucleotides are TGTGCCAGCAGCTTCACCGGGACTAGCGGGACTAATGAGCAGTTCTTC.

In this sample, this clonotype turned up many times. The rearrangement uses TRBV2 and TRBJ1-5, with TRBD1 identical over 10 bases. Germline V gene data show CDR1 as SNHLY and CDR2 as FYNNEI. The V gene end was trimmed by 1 base and the J gene end by 16 bases; junction bases not matched to a gene: 16. CDR3 length: 16 amino acids. CDR3 protein: CASSEGTGGPFGIGHF. The CDR3 DNA reads as TGTGCCAGCAGTGAAGGGACAGGGGGTCCCTTCGGGATTGGACATTTT.

This clonotype appeared a few times. V and J are TRBV13 and TRBJ2-1; tentatively, D is TRBD1 or TRBD2 (5 bases each). There are 19 residues in the CDR3. The germline CDR1 and CDR2 sequences are PRHDT and FYEKMQ (reference sequence). Trimming removed 3 bases at V and 6 bases at J, with 27 bases between. The CDR3 nucleotides read TGTGCCAGCAGCTTCTACCCGGGCAGGGAGCTATCTTGGGGCAATGAGCAGTTCTTC. Translating gives CASSFYPGRELSWGNEQFF. Filled out from reference TRBV13 and TRBJ2-1, the complete variable domain reads AAGVIQSPRHLIKEKRETATLKCYPIPRHDTVYWYQQGPGQDPQFLISFYEKMQSDKGSIPDRFSAQQFSDYHSELNMSSLELGDSALYFCASSFYPGRELSWGNEQFFGPGTRLTVL.

This clonotype appeared many times. The gene calls are TRBV11-2 and TRBJ2-3; 8 bases map to TRBD2. The CDR3 totals 16 residues. Germline CDR1 is SGHAT and CDR2 is FQNNGV. The trim removed 1 base at V and 0 bases at J, leaving 3 bases unmatched. The DNA of the CDR3 is TGTGCCAGCAGCTTAGGGGGCGGGAGGAGCACAGATACGCAGTATTTT. Its translation: CASSLGGGRSTDTQYF.

The table lists this clonotype with a few counts. This chain links TRBV20-1 with TRBJ2-2, with D hard to call. The V end was cut by 4 bases, the J end by 3 bases, with 3 bases between. Germline CDR1 is DFQATT and CDR2 is SNEGSKA (reference sequence). The CDR3 has 11 amino acids. In DNA, the CDR3 is TGCAGTGCTACTCACACCGGGGAGCTGTTTTTT. This codes for CSATHTGELFF.

The CDR3 is CSARHRDRGGYTEAFF. CDR3 DNA sequence: TGCAGCGCACGACACCGGGACAGGGGGGGATACACTGAAGCTTTCTTT. The rearrangement uses TRBV29-1 and TRBJ1-1; 11 bases fit TRBD1. The V segment lost 7 bases and the J segment 3 bases; nucleotides outside the gene matches: 13. Germline V lookup: CDR1 SQVTM, CDR2 ANQGSEA. This CDR3 has 16 residues.

This clonotype showed up many times. The CDR3 region has the DNA TGTGCCAGCAGCCAACAGTCCGGTCAGCCCCAGCATTTT. Translated: CASSQQSGQPQHF. The genes are TRBV3-1 and TRBJ1-5; no reliable D call. CDR1 and CDR2 (germline): LGHDT, YNNKEL (reference sequence). This CDR3 has 13 residues. Trimming pared 2 bases from V and 6 bases from J, leaving 8 bases between.

This clonotype was counted many times. The genes are TRBV29-1 and TRBJ2-1, with 7 bases that match TRBD1. Per the germline V gene, CDR1 is SQVTM and CDR2 is ANQGSEA. This CDR3 is 12 amino acids long. V was pared by 6 bases and J by 7 bases, with 6 bases of the junction left unmatched. CDR3 loop: CSVPTGSNEQFF. The CDR3, as DNA: TGCAGCGTCCCGACAGGGAGTAATGAGCAGTTCTTC.

Only one count was recorded for this clonotype. This chain uses TRBV15 with TRBJ2-7, with 10 bases fitting TRBD2. Per germline, CDR1 LNHNV and CDR2 YYDKDF (reference sequence). This CDR3 has 16 amino acids. The ends lost 1 base at V and 4 bases at J; junction bases unmatched: 7. The CDR3 spells CATSRARTSGGYEQYF. The CDR3, as DNA: TGTGCCACCAGCAGAGCACGGACTAGCGGAGGTTACGAGCAGTACTTC. Variable domain in full (rest from reference TRBV15 and TRBJ2-7): DAMVIQNPRYQVTQFGKPVTLSCSQTLNHNVMYWYQQKSSQAPKLLFHYYDKDFNNEADTPDNFQSRRPNTSFCFLDIRSPGLGDTAMYLCATSRARTSGGYEQYFGPGTRLTVT.

This sequence joins TRBV20-1 and TRBJ2-4; D is unresolved. The CDR3 totals 17 residues. Germline V lookup: CDR1 DFQATT, CDR2 SNEGSKA (reference sequence). The V gene lost 3 bases and the J gene lost 0 bases, with 18 bases spanning the gap. The CDR3 sequence: CSASEADLALAKNIQYF. For the CDR3, the DNA is TGCAGTGCTAGTGAGGCGGATTTAGCCCTAGCCAAAAACATTCAGTACTTC.

The chain recombines TRBV12-3 or TRBV12-4 with TRBJ1-6; weak D call: TRBD1 (6 bases). Between the trimmed V and J ends, which lost 7 bases and 5 bases, there was a span of 12 bases. This CDR3 region has 14 residues. This CDR3 reads CASKRDIDNSPLHF. The CDR3 DNA is TGTGCCAGCAAGAGGGACATAGATAATTCACCCCTCCACTTT.

This rearrangement joins TRBV29-1 to TRBJ2-1; D may be TRBD1 (5 bases). The CDR3 spans 14 residues. The germline V and J ends were trimmed by 3 bases and 2 bases, with 11 bases remaining between them. Germline CDR1 reads SQVTM; CDR2 reads ANQGSEA. The CDR3 DNA reads as TGCAGCGTTGACGCGGAACAGGCCTACAATGAGCAGTTCTTC. Translated, it gives CSVDAEQAYNEQFF.

This clonotype was counted only a few times. V is TRBV18 and J is TRBJ1-2; D is possibly TRBD1 (5 bases). CDR1 KGHSH and CDR2 LQKENI come from the germline V gene. Trimming pared 4 bases from V and 8 bases from J, leaving 14 bases between. The CDR3 length is 13 residues. Here the CDR3 reads CASSQLRAQGYTF. For the CDR3, the DNA is TGTGCCAGCTCACAGCTCAGGGCACAGGGCTACACCTTC.